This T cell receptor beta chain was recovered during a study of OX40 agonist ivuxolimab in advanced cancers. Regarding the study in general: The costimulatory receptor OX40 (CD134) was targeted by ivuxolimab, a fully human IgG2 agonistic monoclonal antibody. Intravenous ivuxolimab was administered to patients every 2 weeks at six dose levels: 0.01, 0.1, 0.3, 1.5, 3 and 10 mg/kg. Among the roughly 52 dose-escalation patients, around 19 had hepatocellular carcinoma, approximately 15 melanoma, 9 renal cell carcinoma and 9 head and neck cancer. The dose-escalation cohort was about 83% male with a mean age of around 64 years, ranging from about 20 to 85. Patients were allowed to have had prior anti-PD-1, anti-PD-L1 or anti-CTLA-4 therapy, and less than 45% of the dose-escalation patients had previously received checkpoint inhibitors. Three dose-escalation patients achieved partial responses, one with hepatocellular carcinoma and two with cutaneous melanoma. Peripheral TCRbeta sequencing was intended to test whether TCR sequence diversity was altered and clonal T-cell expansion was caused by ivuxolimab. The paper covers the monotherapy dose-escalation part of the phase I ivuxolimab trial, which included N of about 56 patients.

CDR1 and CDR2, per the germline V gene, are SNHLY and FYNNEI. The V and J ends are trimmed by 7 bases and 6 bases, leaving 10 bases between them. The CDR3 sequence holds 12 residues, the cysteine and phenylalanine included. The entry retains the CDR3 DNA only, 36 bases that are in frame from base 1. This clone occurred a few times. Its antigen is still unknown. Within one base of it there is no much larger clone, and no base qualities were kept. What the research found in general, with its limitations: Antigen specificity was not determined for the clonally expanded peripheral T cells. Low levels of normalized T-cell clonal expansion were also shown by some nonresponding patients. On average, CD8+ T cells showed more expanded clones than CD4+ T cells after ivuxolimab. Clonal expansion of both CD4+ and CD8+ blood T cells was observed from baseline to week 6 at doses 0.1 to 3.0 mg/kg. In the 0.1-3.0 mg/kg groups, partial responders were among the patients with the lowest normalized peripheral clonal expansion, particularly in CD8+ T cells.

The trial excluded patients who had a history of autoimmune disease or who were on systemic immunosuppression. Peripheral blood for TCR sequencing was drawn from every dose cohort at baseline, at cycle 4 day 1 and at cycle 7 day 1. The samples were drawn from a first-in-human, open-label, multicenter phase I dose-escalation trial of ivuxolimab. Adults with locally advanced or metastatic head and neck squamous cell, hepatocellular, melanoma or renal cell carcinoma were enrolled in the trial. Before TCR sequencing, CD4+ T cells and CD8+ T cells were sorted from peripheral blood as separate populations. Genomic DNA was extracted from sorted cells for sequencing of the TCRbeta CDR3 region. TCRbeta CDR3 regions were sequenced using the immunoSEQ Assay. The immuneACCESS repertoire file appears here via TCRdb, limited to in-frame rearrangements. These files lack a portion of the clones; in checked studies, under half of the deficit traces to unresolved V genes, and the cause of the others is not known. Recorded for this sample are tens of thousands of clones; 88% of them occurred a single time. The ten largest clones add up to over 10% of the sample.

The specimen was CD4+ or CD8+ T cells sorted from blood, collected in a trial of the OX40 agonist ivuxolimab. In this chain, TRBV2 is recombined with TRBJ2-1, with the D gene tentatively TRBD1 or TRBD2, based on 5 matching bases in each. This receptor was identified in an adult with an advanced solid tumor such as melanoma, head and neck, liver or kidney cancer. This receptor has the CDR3 CASTGRLNEQFF. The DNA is TGTGCCAGCACGGGACGGCTCAATGAGCAGTTCTTC.